A selection of T cell receptor beta chains follows, all from one sample in a study of post-analysis software for immune sequencing data. TCRdb called the PCR reads again in MiXCR, with one record for every CDR3 protein. The table shows approximately 770,000 distinct CDR3 sequences, with around 46% occurring only once. Material for sequencing was blood. These receptors came from a girl between 10 and 17 years old with multiple sclerosis. CDR3s include the opening cysteine and the closing phenylalanine or tryptophan. The D gene is left open where the match is weak. Clone size appears in some rows only: once, few, many, or a class for an expanded clone.

j_call: TRBJ2-5
v_call: TRBV7-9
clone_size: -
d_call: TRBD2
cdr3_nt: TGTGCCAGCAGCTCCAAGGGAGCGGGGGAGACCCAGTACTTC
cdr3_aa: CASSSKGAGETQYF

j_call: TRBJ2-3
v_call: TRBV20-1
clone_size: few
d_call: TRBD2
cdr3_nt: TGCAGTGCTAGCCCCCAAACCGCGGGAGGAGCGCCAGATACGCAGTATTTT
cdr3_aa: CSASPQTAGGAPDTQYF

j_call: TRBJ2-7
v_call: TRBV13
clone_size: few
d_call: TRBD1
cdr3_nt: TGTGCCAGCAGCTTCGGACAGGGGGTCGAGTACGAGCAGTACTTC
cdr3_aa: CASSFGQGVEYEQYF

j_call: TRBJ2-1
v_call: TRBV12-3/TRBV12-4
clone_size: few
d_call: TRBD1
cdr3_nt: TGTGCCAGCAGTTTTACCGGGACAGTATACCATGAGCAGTTCTTC
cdr3_aa: CASSFTGTVYHEQFF

j_call: TRBJ2-3
v_call: TRBV29-1
clone_size: many
d_call: -
cdr3_nt: TGCAGCGTTGTGGGACTGAACACAGATACGCAGTATTTT
cdr3_aa: CSVVGLNTDTQYF

j_call: TRBJ2-7
v_call: TRBV27
clone_size: -
d_call: TRBD1
cdr3_nt: TGTGCCAGCAGTTTATCGGGGACAGGGGGCACCTACGAGCAGTACTTC
cdr3_aa: CASSLSGTGGTYEQYF

j_call: TRBJ1-2
v_call: TRBV5-6
clone_size: -
d_call: -
cdr3_nt: TGTGCCAGCAGCTTGTTTCTCCTCCGGCCTGGCTACACCTTC
cdr3_aa: CASSLFLLRPGYTF

j_call: TRBJ2-1
v_call: TRBV7-9
clone_size: -
d_call: TRBD2
cdr3_nt: TGTGCCAGCAGCTCAAGACTAGCGGGAGGGCCCTACAATGAGCAGTTCTTC
cdr3_aa: CASSSRLAGGPYNEQFF

j_call: TRBJ1-1
v_call: TRBV20-1
clone_size: -
d_call: -
cdr3_nt: TGCAGTGCCGCAGGACACCCGAACACTGAAGCTTTCTTT
cdr3_aa: CSAAGHPNTEAFF

j_call: TRBJ2-7
v_call: TRBV4-2
clone_size: -
d_call: -
cdr3_nt: TGTGCCAGCAGCCAACCCTCCGAGGGGGAATGGAAGGGGCAGTACTTC
cdr3_aa: CASSQPSEGEWKGQYF

j_call: TRBJ2-7
v_call: TRBV6-6
clone_size: -
d_call: TRBD2
cdr3_nt: TGTGCCAGCAGCCGCGGGACTAGATCTAACGAGCAGTACTTC
cdr3_aa: CASSRGTRSNEQYF

j_call: TRBJ2-1
v_call: TRBV4-3
clone_size: few
d_call: -
cdr3_nt: TGCGCCAGCAGTAACGAGGCGGGCTCCTACAATGAGCAGTTCTTC
cdr3_aa: CASSNEAGSYNEQFF

j_call: TRBJ1-1
v_call: TRBV7-2
clone_size: -
d_call: -
cdr3_nt: TGTGCCAGCAGCTTAGTGCCGGGGGGGAACACTGAAGCTTTCTTT
cdr3_aa: CASSLVPGGNTEAFF

j_call: TRBJ1-2
v_call: TRBV7-2
clone_size: -
d_call: -
cdr3_nt: TGTGCCAGCAGCTTAGGCGGGGACCCTTCCTATGGCTACACCTTC
cdr3_aa: CASSLGGDPSYGYTF

j_call: TRBJ1-5
v_call: TRBV28
clone_size: -
d_call: TRBD1
cdr3_nt: TGTGCCAGCACCGGGACAGGGCGATATAGCAATCAGCCCCAGCATTTT
cdr3_aa: CASTGTGRYSNQPQHF

j_call: TRBJ2-4
v_call: TRBV19
clone_size: -
d_call: -
cdr3_nt: TGTGCCAGTAGTCCCCGGAGCAGGGGCAACATTCAGTACTTC
cdr3_aa: CASSPRSRGNIQYF

j_call: TRBJ2-1
v_call: TRBV20-1
clone_size: -
d_call: TRBD2
cdr3_nt: TGCAGTGCTAGCCTAGCGGACCGCTCCTACAATGAGCAGTTCTTC
cdr3_aa: CSASLADRSYNEQFF

j_call: TRBJ1-2
v_call: TRBV20-1
clone_size: few
d_call: -
cdr3_nt: TGCAGTGCTAGAGCGGGTGGCTATGGCTACACCTTC
cdr3_aa: CSARAGGYGYTF

j_call: TRBJ2-7
v_call: TRBV27
clone_size: -
d_call: -
cdr3_nt: TGTGCCAGCAGGCCCCAGGTCCCCACATACGAGCAGTACTTC
cdr3_aa: CASRPQVPTYEQYF

j_call: TRBJ2-3
v_call: TRBV5-1
clone_size: -
d_call: TRBD2
cdr3_nt: TGCGCCAGCAGCTTGACAGCTAGCGGGAGTTTTACAGATACGCAGTATTTT
cdr3_aa: CASSLTASGSFTDTQYF